The clone carrying this T cell receptor beta chain was counted at least ten times. TCRdb ran MiXCR on the 5' RACE reads and lists one entry per CDR3 protein. The top ten hold approximately 7.1% of the sample, which has nearly 60,000 distinct CDR3 sequences, around 3.4% seen once. These data originate in a study of neurological immune-mediated disorders. Germline loops: CDR1 SGDLS, CDR2 YYNGEE. Trimming shortened V by 1 base and J by 7 bases, and 12 bases separated the two germline ends. The length of the CDR3 is 15 residues. The source material was PBMCs. This TCR was sampled from a woman aged 60-75 years with multiple sclerosis. The chain carries TRBV9 and TRBJ1-6, with D tentatively TRBD1 (5 bases). CDR3 residues: CASSVYETANSPLHF. DNA for the CDR3: TGTGCCAGCAGCGTATATGAGACAGCGAATTCACCCCTCCACTTT.